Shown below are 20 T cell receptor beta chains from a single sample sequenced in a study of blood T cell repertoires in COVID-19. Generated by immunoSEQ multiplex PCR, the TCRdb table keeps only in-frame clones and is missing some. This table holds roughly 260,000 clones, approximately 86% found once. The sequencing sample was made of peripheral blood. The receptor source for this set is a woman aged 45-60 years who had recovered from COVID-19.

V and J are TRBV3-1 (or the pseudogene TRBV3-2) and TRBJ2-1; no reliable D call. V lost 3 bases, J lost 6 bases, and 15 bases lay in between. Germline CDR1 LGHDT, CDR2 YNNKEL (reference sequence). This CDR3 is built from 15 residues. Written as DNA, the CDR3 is TGTGCCAGCAGCCACCGGCAGACTCCAATCAATGAGCAGTTCTTC. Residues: CASSHRQTPINEQFF.

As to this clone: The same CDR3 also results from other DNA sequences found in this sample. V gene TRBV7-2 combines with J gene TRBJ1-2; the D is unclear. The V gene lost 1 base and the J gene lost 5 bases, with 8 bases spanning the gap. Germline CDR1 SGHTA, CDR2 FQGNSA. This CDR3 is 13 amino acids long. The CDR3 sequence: CASSLGRNYGYTF. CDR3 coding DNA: TGTGCCAGCAGCTTAGGCAGAAATTATGGCTACACCTTC.

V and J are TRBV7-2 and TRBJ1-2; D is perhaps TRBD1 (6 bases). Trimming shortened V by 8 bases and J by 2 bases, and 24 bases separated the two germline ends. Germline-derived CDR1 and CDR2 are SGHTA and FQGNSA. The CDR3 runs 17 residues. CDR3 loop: CASVQSGGRAPNYGYTF. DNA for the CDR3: TGTGCCAGCGTTCAATCGGGGGGGCGGGCACCCAACTATGGCTACACCTTC.

The CDR3, as DNA: TGTGCCACCAATTCGGACATGGGGAACACCGGGGAGCTGTTTTTT. Residues: CATNSDMGNTGELFF. This rearrangement joins TRBV19 to TRBJ2-2; D possibly corresponds to TRBD1 (5 bases). Germline CDR1 is LNHDA and CDR2 is SQIVND (reference sequence). V shed 10 bases and J shed 1 base, with 16 bases lying between them. There are 15 residues in the CDR3.

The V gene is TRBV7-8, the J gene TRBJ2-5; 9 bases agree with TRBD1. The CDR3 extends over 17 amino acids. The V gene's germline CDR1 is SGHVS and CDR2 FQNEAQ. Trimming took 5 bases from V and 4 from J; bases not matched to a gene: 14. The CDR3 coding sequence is TGTGCCAGCAGCCACTCGTTAGGGGACAGGGTTTCAGAGACCCAGTACTTC. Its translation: CASSHSLGDRVSETQYF. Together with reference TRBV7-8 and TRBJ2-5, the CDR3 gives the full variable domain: GAGVSQSPRYKVAKRGQDVALRCDPISGHVSLFWYQQALGQGPEFLTYFQNEAQLDKSGLPSDRFFAERPEGSVSTLKIQRTQQEDSAVYLCASSHSLGDRVSETQYFGPGTRLLVL.

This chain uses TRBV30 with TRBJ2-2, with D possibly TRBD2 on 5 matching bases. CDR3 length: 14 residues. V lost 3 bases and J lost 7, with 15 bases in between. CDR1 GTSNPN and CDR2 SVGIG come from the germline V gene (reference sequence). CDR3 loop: CAWSVAGVGGELFF. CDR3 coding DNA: TGTGCCTGGAGCGTCGCCGGGGTCGGCGGGGAGCTGTTTTTT.

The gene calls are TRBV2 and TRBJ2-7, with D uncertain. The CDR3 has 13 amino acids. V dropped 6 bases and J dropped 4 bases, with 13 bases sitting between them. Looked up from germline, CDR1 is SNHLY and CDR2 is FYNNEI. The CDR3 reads CASRPTVPYEQYF. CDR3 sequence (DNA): TGTGCCAGCAGGCCCACAGTTCCATACGAGCAGTACTTC.

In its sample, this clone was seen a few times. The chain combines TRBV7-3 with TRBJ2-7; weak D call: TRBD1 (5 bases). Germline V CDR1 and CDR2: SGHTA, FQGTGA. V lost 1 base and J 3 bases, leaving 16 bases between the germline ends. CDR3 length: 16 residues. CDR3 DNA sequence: TGTGCCAGCAGCTTAAGGCCGACAGAAACCTTCTACGAGCAGTACTTC. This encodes CASSLRPTETFYEQYF.

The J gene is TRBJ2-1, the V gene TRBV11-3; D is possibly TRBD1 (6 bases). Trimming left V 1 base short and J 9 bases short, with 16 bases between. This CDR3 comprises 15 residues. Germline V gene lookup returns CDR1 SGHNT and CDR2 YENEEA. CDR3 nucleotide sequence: TGTGCCAGCAGCTTAGTGGGAATGGGGGCAGGTGAGCAGTTCTTC. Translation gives CASSLVGMGAGEQFF.

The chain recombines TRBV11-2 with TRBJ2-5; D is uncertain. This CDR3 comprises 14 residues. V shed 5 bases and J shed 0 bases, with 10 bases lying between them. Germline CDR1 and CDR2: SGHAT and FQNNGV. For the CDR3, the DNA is TGTGCCAGCAGCCCCCCTTTAAACCAAGAGACCCAGTACTTC. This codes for CASSPPLNQETQYF.

In DNA form, the CDR3 reads TGTGCCAGCAGCTTAGCTAGCTCGGTGGTGACCCAGTACTTC. The encoded protein is CASSLASSVVTQYF. The chain couples TRBV11-2 to TRBJ2-5; D might be TRBD2 (5 bases). Looked up from germline, CDR1 is SGHAT and CDR2 is FQNNGV. The V and J ends lost 1 base and 7 bases respectively, with 13 bases between them. CDR3 length: 14 amino acids.

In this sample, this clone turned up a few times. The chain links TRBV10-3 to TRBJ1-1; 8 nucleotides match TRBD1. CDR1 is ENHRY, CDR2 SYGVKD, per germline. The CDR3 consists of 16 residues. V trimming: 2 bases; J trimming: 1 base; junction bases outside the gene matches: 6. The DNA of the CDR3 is TGTGCCATCAGTGAGATGGCAGGGGGCACGAACACTGAAGCTTTCTTT. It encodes CAISEMAGGTNTEAFF.

The CDR3 DNA is TGTGCCAGCAGCTTAGTCGTATCACTAGAAAAGGCAGATACGCAGTATTTT. Amino acids: CASSLVVSLEKADTQYF. The chain links TRBV13 to TRBJ2-3; TRBD2 is a possible D gene (5 bases). This CDR3 is 17 amino acids long. Trimming removed 1 base at V and 4 bases at J, with 18 bases between. Germline V gene data show CDR1 as PRHDT and CDR2 as FYEKMQ (reference sequence).

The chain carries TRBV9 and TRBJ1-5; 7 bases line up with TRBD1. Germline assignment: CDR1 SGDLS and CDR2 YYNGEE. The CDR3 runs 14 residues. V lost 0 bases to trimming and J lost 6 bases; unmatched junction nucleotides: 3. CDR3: CASSVGQGVQPQHF. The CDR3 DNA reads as TGTGCCAGCAGCGTAGGGCAGGGGGTTCAGCCCCAGCATTTT.

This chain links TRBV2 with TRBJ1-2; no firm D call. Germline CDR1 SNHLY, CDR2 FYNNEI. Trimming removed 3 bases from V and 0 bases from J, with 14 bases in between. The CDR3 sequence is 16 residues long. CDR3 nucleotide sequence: TGTGCCAGCAGTGACGCCGCCGGGGAAGCTAACTATGGCTACACCTTC. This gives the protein CASSDAAGEANYGYTF.

This chain's CDR3 is CASSPPGGENTEAFF. For the CDR3, the DNA is TGTGCCAGCAGTCCTCCGGGGGGGGAGAACACTGAAGCTTTCTTT. V is TRBV28 and J is TRBJ1-1; a weak D match, TRBD1 (5 bases). The CDR3 spans 15 residues. Germline values: CDR1 MDHEN, CDR2 SYDVKM. V dropped 5 bases and J dropped 1 base, with 14 bases sitting between them.

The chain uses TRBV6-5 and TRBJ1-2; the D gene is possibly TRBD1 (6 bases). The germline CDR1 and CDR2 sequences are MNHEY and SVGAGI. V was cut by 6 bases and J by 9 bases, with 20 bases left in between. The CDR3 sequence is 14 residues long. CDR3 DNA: TGTGCCAGCAGGCGAACGACAGGAGAAGGACGCTACACCTTC. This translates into CASRRTTGEGRYTF.

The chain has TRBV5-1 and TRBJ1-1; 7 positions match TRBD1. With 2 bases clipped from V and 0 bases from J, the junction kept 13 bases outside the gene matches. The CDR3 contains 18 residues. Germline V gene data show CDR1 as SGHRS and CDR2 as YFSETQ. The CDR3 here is CASSFFPQQGQLNTEAFF. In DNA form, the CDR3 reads TGCGCCAGCAGCTTCTTCCCGCAACAGGGACAGCTGAACACTGAAGCTTTCTTT.

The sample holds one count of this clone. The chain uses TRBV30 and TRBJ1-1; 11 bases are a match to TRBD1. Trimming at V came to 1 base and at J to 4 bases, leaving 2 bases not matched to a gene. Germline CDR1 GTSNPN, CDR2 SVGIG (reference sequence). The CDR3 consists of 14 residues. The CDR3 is CAWSGGTGGTEAFF. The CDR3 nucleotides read TGTGCCTGGAGTGGGGGGACAGGGGGCACTGAAGCTTTCTTT.

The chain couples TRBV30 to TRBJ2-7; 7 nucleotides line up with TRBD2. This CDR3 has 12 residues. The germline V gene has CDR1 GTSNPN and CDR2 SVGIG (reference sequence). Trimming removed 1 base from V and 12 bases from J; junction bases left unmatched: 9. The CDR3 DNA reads TGTGCCTGGAGTGAGCTAGCGGACCGGCGGTACTTC. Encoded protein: CAWSELADRRYF.